This TCR beta chain was documented in a study of shared clonotypes between healthy human individuals. Findings and caveats of the study: The authors expected sequencing depth to affect clonotype sharing among donors.

With respect to this clone: Its antigen remains unidentified.

There were no recent acute infections or vaccinations among the donors, who were healthy HIV-negative adults. CDR3 length: 15 amino acids. Trimming removed 1 base from V and 5 bases from J, with 13 bases in between. Germline CDR1 SGHAT, CDR2 FQNNGV. The method was immunoSEQ multiplex PCR; TCRdb's version includes in-frame clones alone and lacks a portion of them. The sample lists some 980,000 clones, approximately 80% occurring once. The V call is TRBV11-2, the J call TRBJ2-3; no clear D gene. The source is a man between 18 and 29 years old in good health. The sample was memory CD4+ T cells sorted from blood. Subset noted: CD45RA-negative fraction. This CDR3 reads CASSLVGLVGDTQYF. The CDR3 DNA sequence: TGTGCCAGCAGCTTAGTAGGGCTAGTGGGAGATACGCAGTATTTT. Using reference TRBV11-2 and TRBJ2-3 for the parts outside the CDR3, the full variable domain is EAGVAQSPRYKIIEKRQSVAFWCNPISGHATLYWYQQILGQGPKLLIQFQNNGVVDDSQLPKDRFSAERLKGVDSTLKIQPAKLEDSAVYLCASSLVGLVGDTQYFGPGTRLTVL.